The next 17 T cell receptor beta chains were all read from a single sample in a study of blood T cells in healthy people across ages. Through a sample-barcoded 5' primer and a J-beta primer mix, a second PCR was run for roughly 7 to 12 cycles. One entry per CDR3 protein results from TCRdb running MiXCR on the 5' RACE reads. The table shows 450,000 to 700,000 distinct CDR3 sequences, with roughly 28% occurring only once. Material: blood. The receptors here all came from a woman aged 70-85 years in good health.

This clonotype has a handful of counts. The chain recombines TRBV11-3 with TRBJ2-2; TRBD2 might be the D (6 bases). V lost 5 bases to trimming and J lost 4 bases, with 17 bases between them. The CDR3 has 16 residues. In germline, CDR1 is SGHNT, CDR2 YENEEA. The CDR3 here is CASSTSVGGSTGELFF. The CDR3 DNA reads as TGTGCCAGCAGCACCTCCGTTGGGGGGAGCACCGGGGAGCTGTTTTTT.

This clonotype was observed a few times. The chain recombines TRBV6-2 or TRBV6-3 with TRBJ2-5; D is unclear. Germline values: CDR1 MNHEY, CDR2 SVGEGT. CDR3 length: 16 residues. V was pared by 2 bases and J by 9 bases, with 22 bases between. Here the CDR3 reads CASSYQSYPSTEAQYF. The CDR3 coding sequence is TGTGCCAGCAGTTACCAGAGTTACCCCTCGACCGAGGCCCAGTACTTC.

This clonotype was counted many times. The V call is TRBV14, the J call TRBJ2-1; 11 bases fit TRBD2. Germline V gene data show CDR1 as SGHDN and CDR2 as FVKESK. This CDR3 is built from 15 residues. V was clipped by 2 bases and J by 4 bases; unmatched bases: 1. The CDR3 is CASSQLAGGYNEQFF. The CDR3 DNA is TGTGCCAGCAGCCAACTAGCGGGGGGTTACAATGAGCAGTTCTTC.

This clonotype was recorded a few times. The chain uses TRBV6-5 and TRBJ1-2, with D tentatively TRBD1 (5 bases). Germline lookup yields CDR1 MNHEY and CDR2 SVGAGI. The V gene lost 5 bases and the J gene lost 4 bases, with 11 bases spanning the gap. The CDR3 is 13 residues long. CDR3: CASSPGRIYGYTF. The CDR3 region has the DNA TGTGCCAGCAGTCCGGGACGAATCTATGGCTACACCTTC.

This chain uses TRBV20-1 with TRBJ1-2; perhaps TRBD1 as D (5 bases). The CDR3 sequence is 13 residues long. Trimming shortened V by 4 bases and J by 2 bases, and 11 bases separated the two germline ends. Germline V CDR1 and CDR2: DFQATT, SNEGSKA (reference sequence). The CDR3 DNA sequence: TGCAGTGCTATTTCGACAGCGAACTATGGCTACACCTTC. This encodes CSAISTANYGYTF.

This chain links TRBV5-1 with TRBJ2-5; no clear D. This CDR3 region has 15 residues. The germline V and J ends were trimmed by 1 base and 5 bases, with 15 bases remaining between them. Germline V CDR1 and CDR2: SGHRS, YFSETQ. CDR3 region: CASSLKGVGWETQYF. As DNA, the CDR3 is TGCGCCAGCAGCTTGAAGGGTGTCGGGTGGGAGACCCAGTACTTC.

The chain uses TRBV15 and TRBJ2-3; D unresolved. CDR3 length: 14 residues. Trimming took off 0 bases at V and 3 bases at J, with 7 bases between the two ends. From germline, CDR1 is LNHNV and CDR2 YYDKDF (reference sequence). As DNA, the CDR3 is TGTGCCACCAGCAGAGATCACGGAACAGATACGCAGTATTTT. This translates into CATSRDHGTDTQYF.

This clonotype was observed a few times. This sequence joins TRBV7-9 and TRBJ2-1; the D gene is possibly TRBD2 (5 bases). Trimming removed 5 bases at V and 9 bases at J, with 8 bases between. The CDR3 covers 11 residues. CDR1 and CDR2 (germline): SEHNR, FQNEAQ (reference sequence). This chain's CDR3 is CASSNRGEQFF. DNA for the CDR3: TGTGCCAGCAGCAACCGGGGTGAGCAGTTCTTC. Combining the CDR3 with reference TRBV7-9 and TRBJ2-1 gives the whole variable domain DTGVSQNPRHKITKRGQNVTFRCDPISEHNRLYWYRQTLGQGPEFLTYFQNEAQLEKSRLLSDRFSAERPKGSFSTLEIQRTEQGDSAMYLCASSNRGEQFFGPGTRLTVL.

The chain has TRBV9 and TRBJ1-3, with D hard to call. Trimming shortened V by 0 bases and J by 0 bases, and 10 bases separated the two germline ends. CDR3 size: 16 residues. Germline-derived CDR1 and CDR2 are SGDLS and YYNGEE. CDR3 sequence: CASSVATSRSGNTIYF. As DNA, the CDR3 is TGTGCCAGCAGCGTAGCTACCAGTCGCTCTGGAAACACCATATATTTT.

The chain uses TRBV25-1 and TRBJ2-3; D gene unclear. The V and J ends lost 1 base and 5 bases respectively, with 10 bases between them. This CDR3 region has 14 residues. CDR1 MGHDK and CDR2 SYGVNS come from the germline V gene. As DNA, the CDR3 is TGTGCCAGCAGTGAATGGAGCTGGAGAGATACGCAGTATTTT. Translating it yields CASSEWSWRDTQYF.

In its sample, this clonotype was seen a few times. One end of the junction is discordant with germline, which a read error may explain. The chain combines TRBV5-1 with TRBJ2-7, with D maybe TRBD2 (5 bases). Germline V gives CDR1 SGHRS, CDR2 YFSETQ. This CDR3 comprises 16 residues. The CDR3 DNA follows: TGCGCCGGCAGCTTGGAGGCAGCCAGTACAAACTACGAGCAGTACTTC. This translates into CAGSLEAASTNYEQYF.

V is TRBV4-3 and J is TRBJ2-5; perhaps TRBD1 as D (6 bases). The DNA end is more similar to TRBJ2-1, so the J call may be wrong. The CDR3 covers 14 residues. Looked up from germline, CDR1 is LGHNA and CDR2 is YSLEER. The CDR3, as DNA: TGCGCCAGCAGCGCACAGGGTTGGTTAAATGAGCAGTTCTTC. Residues: CASSAQGWLNEQFF.

This clonotype has just a few counts. The chain couples TRBV7-2 to TRBJ2-6; D possibly matches TRBD1 or TRBD2 (5 bases each). This CDR3 has 19 amino acids. Trimming removed 2 bases at V and 4 bases at J, with 21 bases between. Germline V CDR1 and CDR2: SGHTA, FQGNSA. Here the CDR3 reads CASSLLAGRGRSGANVLTF. CDR3 bases: TGTGCCAGCAGCTTACTAGCCGGAAGGGGTAGGTCCGGGGCCAACGTCCTGACTTTC.

The chain has TRBV20-1 and TRBJ1-2; 9 nucleotides align to TRBD1. In germline, CDR1 is DFQATT, CDR2 SNEGSKA (reference sequence). The CDR3 has 15 amino acids. With V trimmed by 7 bases and J by 2 bases, 11 bases remained unmatched. This CDR3 is CSVPGTGTGNYGYTF. DNA for the CDR3: TGCAGTGTTCCCGGCACCGGGACAGGGAACTATGGCTACACCTTC.

This clonotype has only a few counts. This chain joins TRBV9 and TRBJ2-5; TRBD1 is a possible D gene (5 bases). TRBJ2-1 explains the end of the DNA better; the J call may be wrong. The CDR3 is 14 residues long. The germline V gene has CDR1 SGDLS and CDR2 YYNGEE. Here the CDR3 DNA reads TGTGCCAGCAGCCCGCGGACGGACAACGATGAGCAGTTCTTC. Amino acids: CASSPRTDNDEQFF.

The genes are TRBV21-1 and TRBJ2-7; TRBD1, the table's D call, was not compared with the DNA. TRBV21-1 is a pseudogene locus. This CDR3 spans 16 amino acids. CDR3 loop: CASSNDGGGTAYERYF. In DNA, the CDR3 is TGTGCCAGCAGCAACGATGGGGGCGGGACTGCCTACGAGCGGTACTTC.

The gene calls are TRBV29-1 and TRBJ2-1, with 9 bases matching TRBD2. CDR3 length: 17 residues. Germline-derived CDR1 and CDR2 are SQVTM and ANQGSEA. J was trimmed by 0 bases and V by 4 bases; bases with no gene match: 10. In DNA, the CDR3 is TGCAGCGTTGTTTGGGCTAGCGGGGTCGGCTCCTACAATGAGCAGTTCTTC. It specifies CSVVWASGVGSYNEQFF.